These T cell receptor beta chains were read from a single sample in a study of blood T cell repertoires in COVID-19. Data came from immunoSEQ multiplex PCR; TCRdb stores just in-frame clones and leaves some out. The repertoire holds 200,000 to 300,000 clones, approximately 84% seen once, with over 8.5% in the top ten. Input material: peripheral blood. The receptors were sampled from a human donor in a cohort sampled during active COVID-19. Both conserved end residues are part of each CDR3. Each record gives: clone size, V gene, D gene, J gene, CDR3 DNA, CDR3 protein. A D gene is named only where the DNA matches it firmly. Not every row has a clone size; where given, it reads once, few, many or a size class.

.	TRBV5-1	.	TRBJ2-3	TGCGCCAGCGGGTGGGACACACCAGATACGCAGTATTTT	CASGWDTPDTQYF
.	TRBV18	TRBD1	TRBJ2-2	TGTGCCAGCTCACAGGGACAGGTTGCCACCGGGGAGCTGTTTTTT	CASSQGQVATGELFF
few	TRBV27	.	TRBJ1-1	TGTGCCAGCAGCAGGGGTCGAGGTACTGAAGCTTTCTTT	CASSRGRGTEAFF
.	TRBV15	.	TRBJ2-7	TGTGCCACCAGCAGAGATCAGGCCACCTACGAGCAGTACTTC	CATSRDQATYEQYF
.	TRBV6-1	TRBD1	TRBJ1-5	TGTGCCAGCAGTGAATGGGGGTCAGGGGGCAAACAGCCCCAGCATTTT	CASSEWGSGGKQPQHF
.	TRBV6-1	TRBD1	TRBJ2-7	TGTGCCAGCAGTGCTACCTCCGGGACAGGGAGCTCCTACGAGCAGTACTTC	CASSATSGTGSSYEQYF
.	TRBV6-5	.	TRBJ1-1	TGTGCCAGCAGACAGGGACCGTTCACTGAAGCTTTCTTT	CASRQGPFTEAFF
.	TRBV28	.	TRBJ2-7	TGTGCCATCAGGGGACAAAGCTGGGACACCGCGTCCTACGAGCAGTACTTC	CAIRGQSWDTASYEQYF
.	TRBV6-1	TRBD1	TRBJ1-5	TGTGCCACCTACAGGGGGATGGGTCAGCCCCAGCATTTT	CATYRGMGQPQHF
few	TRBV7-2	.	TRBJ2-7	TGTGCCAGCAGCCTAGAACAGGGTGAGCAGTACTTC	CASSLEQGEQYF
.	TRBV6-2/TRBV6-3	.	TRBJ2-1	TGTGCCAGCAGCGACGGGGTTAGCTCCTACAATGAGCAGTTCTTC	CASSDGVSSYNEQFF
few	TRBV19	.	TRBJ1-1	TGTGCCAGTAGTATAGACAGGAACACTGAAGCTTTCTTT	CASSIDRNTEAFF
once	TRBV5-1	TRBD1	TRBJ2-3	TGCGCCAGCAGCTCTGACAGGGGCCTCCGCACAGATACGCAGTATTTT	CASSSDRGLRTDTQYF
once	TRBV11-2	.	TRBJ2-1	TGTGCCAGCAGCTTATTTGAGTCAGGGGCCTACAATGAGCAGTTCTTC	CASSLFESGAYNEQFF
.	TRBV7-9	.	TRBJ1-3	TGTGCCAGCAGCTTCGGGGAATCTGGAAACACCATATATTTT	CASSFGESGNTIYF
.	TRBV6-2/TRBV6-3	TRBD2	TRBJ2-1	TGTGCCAGCAGTTCTCTAGCGGGGGGGCGAAATGAGCAGTTCTTC	CASSSLAGGRNEQFF
.	TRBV24-1	.	TRBJ2-1	TGTGCCACCAGTGACCGGAATGAGCAGTTCTTC	CATSDRNEQFF
.	TRBV6-6	.	TRBJ2-7	TGTGCCAGCAGTCTACTGTCACAGGACAGACACTCCTACGAGCAGTACTTC	CASSLLSQDRHSYEQYF
few	TRBV5-1	.	TRBJ2-5	TGCGCCAGCAGCTTGGAGTCTAGCGCCCATCCCCAGTACTTC	CASSLESSAHPQYF
.	TRBV7-8	.	TRBJ1-2	TGTGCCAGCAGCTCAGACAGAGGTGTGAACTATGGCTACACCTTC	CASSSDRGVNYGYTF
once	TRBV7-9	TRBD1	TRBJ1-2	TGTGCCAGCAGCTCTCAGGGGGTACTTGTTGGTGGCTACACCTTC	CASSSQGVLVGGYTF
.	TRBV5-4	TRBD1	TRBJ2-4	TGTGCCAGCAGCTTGGGGACAGGTCTCCCCCTAGCCAAAAACATTCAGTACTTC	CASSLGTGLPLAKNIQYF
once	TRBV5-1	.	TRBJ1-3	TGCGCCAGCAGCTTGGGACTACCCAACGGGGGAAACACCATATATTTT	CASSLGLPNGGNTIYF
.	TRBV7-2	.	TRBJ2-5	TGTGCCAGCAGCTCCGTAGGGCGCGGGATCCAAGAGACCCAGTACTTC	CASSSVGRGIQETQYF
once	TRBV5-1	TRBD2	TRBJ2-3	TGCGCCAGCAGCTTGGGACTAGCGGGACCTACGCAGTATTTT	CASSLGLAGPTQYF
.	TRBV28	.	TRBJ2-1	TGTGCCAGCAGTTTGAGTCTGAATGAGCAGTTCTTC	CASSLSLNEQFF
.	TRBV28	.	TRBJ1-2	TGTGCCAGCAGCTACCCTAATTGGGGGGTTCAGGACTATGGCTACACCTTC	CASSYPNWGVQDYGYTF
.	TRBV18	TRBD2	TRBJ2-1	TGTGCCAGCTCACTAGGACTAGCGGGGGGCCTATCGAGCTCCTACAATGAGCAGTTCTTC	CASSLGLAGGLSSSYNEQFF
once	TRBV5-1	.	TRBJ2-7	TGCGCCAGCAGACTGGACAGCCTCTACGAGCAGTACTTC	CASRLDSLYEQYF
.	TRBV7-2	.	TRBJ1-1	TGTGCCAGCAGCTCCAGGCGGGGAGCCTCTGAAGCTTTCTTT	CASSSRRGASEAFF
.	TRBV19	.	TRBJ1-4	TGTGCCAGTAACACAGGAACCCGCGGCGAAAAACTGTTTTTT	CASNTGTRGEKLFF
.	TRBV6-1	.	TRBJ2-1	TGTGCCAGCAGGGAAGTAGGGGCGCGTGAGCAGTTCTTC	CASREVGAREQFF
.	TRBV12-3/TRBV12-4	.	TRBJ2-1	TGTGCCAGCAGTTTTACCGGCGGCGGGGAGCAGTTCTTC	CASSFTGGGEQFF
few	TRBV6-5	.	TRBJ2-7	TGTGCCACCTCCGACTTGGTTTGGGAGCAGTACTTC	CATSDLVWEQYF
.	TRBV6-5	TRBD2	TRBJ2-1	TGTGCCAGCGGCGGGAGGGCCGTCGAGCAGTTCTTC	CASGGRAVEQFF
.	TRBV27	TRBD1	TRBJ1-4	TGTGCCAGCGCCACGGGACAGGGGTGGGGTGAAAAACTGTTTTTT	CASATGQGWGEKLFF
.	TRBV7-2	.	TRBJ2-1	TGTGCCAGCAGCCGCCCTACTAACAATGAGCAGTTCTTC	CASSRPTNNEQFF
.	TRBV6-2/TRBV6-3	TRBD2	TRBJ2-5	TGTGCCAGCAGTTTTGGCGGGGGGGCTGGAGAGACCCAGTACTTC	CASSFGGGAGETQYF
.	TRBV2	TRBD2	TRBJ2-3	TGTGCCAGCAGCGCCAGGACTAGCGTCGATACGCAGTATTTT	CASSARTSVDTQYF
once	TRBV7-2	.	TRBJ2-3	TGTGCCAGCAGTTCCCAGGTGGGCACAGATACGCAGTATTTT	CASSSQVGTDTQYF
.	TRBV3-1/TRBV3-2	TRBD2	TRBJ2-1	TGTGCCAGCAGCCAAGTCTTTATGTTGGCGGGAGGGGGCAGTGAGCAGTTCTTC	CASSQVFMLAGGGSEQFF
.	TRBV10-1	TRBD2	TRBJ2-3	TGCGCCAGCAGTGAAGTCACTAGCGCCCTAAGGAGGGAGCAGTATTTT	CASSEVTSALRREQYF
.	TRBV19	TRBD1	TRBJ2-1	TGTGCCAGTAGTAAACTCGGGACAGACTACAATGAGCAGTTCTTC	CASSKLGTDYNEQFF
.	TRBV4-2	.	TRBJ2-1	TGTGCCAGCAGCCAAGATCTCAATGAGCAGTTCTTC	CASSQDLNEQFF
few	TRBV19	TRBD1	TRBJ2-5	TGTGCCAGTAGTATAATCACAGGGGGCGCAAAGACCCAGTACTTC	CASSIITGGAKTQYF
.	TRBV7-2	TRBD2	TRBJ2-6	TGTGCCAGCAGCTTAGCTCCGCGGGGGGGCGGGGCCAACGTCCTGACTTTC	CASSLAPRGGGANVLTF
.	TRBV27	.	TRBJ1-6	TGTGCCAGCAGGGTAGGCGGGAATTCACCCCTCCACTTT	CASRVGGNSPLHF
.	TRBV2	TRBD2	TRBJ2-5	TGTGCCAGCAGGCTGAGAGGCCCCAAGACTAGCGGGAGCGGGGAGACCCAGTACTTC	CASRLRGPKTSGSGETQYF